This is a list of T cell receptor beta chains from one sample in a study of T cells after yellow fever vaccination. MiXCR was run by TCRdb on the 5' RACE reads, yielding one entry per CDR3 protein. The data hold 150,000 to 200,000 distinct CDR3 sequences, with 7% to 10% observed a single time. The starting material was CD8+ T cells sorted from PBMCs, obtained 45 days after the yellow fever booster vaccination. The source is a man younger than 30 who received the YFV17D yellow fever vaccine. Both conserved end residues are part of each CDR3. A D gene is named only where the DNA matches it firmly. Only part of the rows carry a size: once, few, many, or a class if the clone is expanded.

j_gene	len	abundance	v_gene	d_gene	CDR3nt	CDR3aa
TRBJ2-1	13	-	TRBV29-1	TRBD1	TGCAGCGCGGGACAGGGCTACTACAATGAGCAGTTCTTC	CSAGQGYYNEQFF
TRBJ2-7	16	many	TRBV5-1	TRBD1	TGCGCCAGCAGCTACCCAGCAGGGGGCAACTCCTACGAGCAGTACTTC	CASSYPAGGNSYEQYF
TRBJ1-5	16	few	TRBV5-5	TRBD1	TGTGCCAGCAGCCTCAGGACAGGCTATAGCAATCAGCCCCAGCATTTT	CASSLRTGYSNQPQHF
TRBJ2-2	13	few	TRBV7-8	-	TGTGCCAGCCTCGAAGGGGGAACCGGGGAGCTGTTTTTT	CASLEGGTGELFF
TRBJ2-1	16	-	TRBV27	-	TGTGCCAGCAGCTGGACAGTCCCGAGCTCCTACAATGAGCAGTTCTTC	CASSWTVPSSYNEQFF
TRBJ2-1	14	-	TRBV21-1	-	TGTGCCAGCTGGGGGGAGGGGCCGTACAATGAGCAGTTCTTC	CASWGEGPYNEQFF
TRBJ1-2	15	few	TRBV4-3	-	TGCGCCAGCAGTCCGACCCCGGGGCCCAGCTATGGCTACACCTTC	CASSPTPGPSYGYTF
TRBJ1-4	14	few	TRBV5-1	-	TGCGCCAGCAGCTTGACCGTCTCGAATGAAAAACTGTTTTTT	CASSLTVSNEKLFF
TRBJ2-7	14	-	TRBV6-5	-	TGTGCCAGCAGTTATACGAGGGCGGCTAACGAGCAGTACTTC	CASSYTRAANEQYF
TRBJ2-5	15	few	TRBV7-9	TRBD1	TGTGCCAGCAGCTTGCGACAGGGCAACCAAGAGACCCAGTACTTC	CASSLRQGNQETQYF
TRBJ2-5	12	-	TRBV11-3	TRBD2	TGTGCCAGCAGCCCCAGCGGGGGGCCGGTTTACTTC	CASSPSGGPVYF
TRBJ1-1	14	many	TRBV19	-	TGTGCCTGCTCAGGGCCAGGCCTGAACACTGAAGCTTTCTTT	CACSGPGLNTEAFF
TRBJ1-3	15	-	TRBV7-9	-	TGTGCCAGCAGCTTAGTTTCAGGCTCTGGAAACACCATATATTTT	CASSLVSGSGNTIYF
TRBJ1-4	13	few	TRBV6-6	-	TGTGCCAGCAGTGTCCCGGCCGGTGAAAAACTGTTTTTT	CASSVPAGEKLFF
TRBJ2-1	16	many	TRBV7-8	TRBD1	TGTGCCAGCAGCAGAAGGGACAGTAACGCCTACAATGAGCAGTTCTTC	CASSRRDSNAYNEQFF
TRBJ2-7	13	-	TRBV7-2	-	TGTGCCAGCAGCTTCCACACCCCCTACGAGCAGTACTTC	CASSFHTPYEQYF
TRBJ1-1	12	-	TRBV21-1	-	TGTGCCAGCAGATATTGGAACACTGAAGCTTTCTTT	CASRYWNTEAFF
TRBJ2-2	14	-	TRBV19	-	TGTGCCAGTAGTCCCCGTGGGGGGACCGGGGAGCTGTTTTTT	CASSPRGGTGELFF
TRBJ2-3	14	few	TRBV7-8	-	TGTGCCAGCAGCTTAGTTTGGGGGACAGATACGCAGTATTTT	CASSLVWGTDTQYF
TRBJ2-7	14	-	TRBV7-9	TRBD1	TGTGCCAGCAGCCCGAGGGACAGGGCGAACGAGCAGTACTTC	CASSPRDRANEQYF
TRBJ2-1	14	few	TRBV7-6	-	TGTGCCAGCAGCTTAACGGGGACGAGGAGTGAGCAGTTCTTC	CASSLTGTRSEQFF
TRBJ1-6	15	few	TRBV7-9	-	TGTGCCAGCAGCTTAGCGACGGGAGCGAATTCACCCCTCCACTTT	CASSLATGANSPLHF
TRBJ2-2	15	-	TRBV19	-	TGTGCCAGTACTATCCGGGGAGAGGGCACCGGGGAGCTGTTTTTT	CASTIRGEGTGELFF
TRBJ2-5	16	few	TRBV4-1	-	TGCGCCAGCAGCCAAGCGGCGGGACTCCCCCAAGAGACCCAGTACTTC	CASSQAAGLPQETQYF
TRBJ2-7	16	many	TRBV4-3	-	TGCGCCAGCAGCCAAGGTGTATTCGGGGCCTCCTACGAGCAGTACTTC	CASSQGVFGASYEQYF
TRBJ2-5	15	few	TRBV2	-	TGTGCCAGCAGTGATAGCAGGACCTCACGGGAGACCCAGTACTTC	CASSDSRTSRETQYF
TRBJ2-7	15	-	TRBV12-3/TRBV12-4	-	TGTGCCAGCAGTGATAATACTTATGACGCTTTCGAGCAGTACTTC	CASSDNTYDAFEQYF
TRBJ2-1	16	many	TRBV5-1	TRBD2	TGCGCCAGCAGCTTGGAGACTAGCGGGCACTACAATGAGCAGTTCTTC	CASSLETSGHYNEQFF
TRBJ1-1	13	many	TRBV6-6	-	TGTGCCAGCAGTTACCTGGGAAACACTGAAGCTTTCTTT	CASSYLGNTEAFF
TRBJ1-1	16	many	TRBV7-9	TRBD1	TGTGCCAGCAGCTTAGGCAGGACAGGGGTAAACACTGAAGCTTTCTTT	CASSLGRTGVNTEAFF
TRBJ2-2	12	-	TRBV7-2	-	TGTGCCAGCAGCTCTATCGCCGGGGAGCTGTTTTTT	CASSSIAGELFF
TRBJ2-3	16	-	TRBV7-8	-	TGTGCCAGCAGCTTAGCGGGCTCCCACTCACCAGATACGCAGTATTTT	CASSLAGSHSPDTQYF
TRBJ2-5	14	-	TRBV7-7	TRBD2	TGTGCTAGCAGCTTAACCCTAGCGGGGGAGACCCAGTACTTC	CASSLTLAGETQYF
TRBJ2-2	18	few	TRBV9	-	TGTGCCAGCAGCATACGGGACTGGGGAACAACGAACACCGGGGAGCTGTTTTTT	CASSIRDWGTTNTGELFF